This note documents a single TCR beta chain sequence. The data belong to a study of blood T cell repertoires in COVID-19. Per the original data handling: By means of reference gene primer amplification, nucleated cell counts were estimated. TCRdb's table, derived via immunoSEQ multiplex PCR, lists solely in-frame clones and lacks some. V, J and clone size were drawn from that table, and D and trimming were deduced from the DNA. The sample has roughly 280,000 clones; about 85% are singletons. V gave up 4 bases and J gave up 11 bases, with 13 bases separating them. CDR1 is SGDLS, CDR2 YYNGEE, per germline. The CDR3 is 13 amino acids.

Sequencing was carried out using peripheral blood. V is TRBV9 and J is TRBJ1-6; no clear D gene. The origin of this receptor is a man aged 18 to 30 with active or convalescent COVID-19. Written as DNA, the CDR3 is TGTGCCAGCAGCCTCACGGGTATAGCACCCCTCCACTTT. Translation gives CASSLTGIAPLHF.